This T cell receptor beta chain was obtained from a study of long-term antiretroviral therapy in people with HIV. Study observations and caveats: An increase in diversity followed ART, yet levels stayed below transplant donor controls. Comparison with controls showed narrower CDR3 length ranges in HIV repertoires.

The CDR3 runs to 16 residues. The immunoSEQ assay was v3.0, run at survey level. Repertoires were generated with immunoSEQ multiplex PCR, while TCRdb's copy carries only in-frame clones and drops some. The sample has 15,000 to 20,000 clones, approximately 96% seen once. A word on this clone: What it binds is not known.

The source of this sequence is a man in his thirties or forties with HIV. Specimen: unsorted PBMCs, collected around 10 years after starting antiretroviral therapy. The rearrangement joins TRBV21-1 to TRBJ2-7; the DNA was not compared with TRBD1, the D call given in the table. TRBV21-1 is noted as a pseudogene. CDR3 in amino acids: CASSNVSGDISYEQYF. For the CDR3, the DNA is TGTGCCAGCAGCAACGTTTCTGGGGACATCTCCTACGAGCAGTACTTC.